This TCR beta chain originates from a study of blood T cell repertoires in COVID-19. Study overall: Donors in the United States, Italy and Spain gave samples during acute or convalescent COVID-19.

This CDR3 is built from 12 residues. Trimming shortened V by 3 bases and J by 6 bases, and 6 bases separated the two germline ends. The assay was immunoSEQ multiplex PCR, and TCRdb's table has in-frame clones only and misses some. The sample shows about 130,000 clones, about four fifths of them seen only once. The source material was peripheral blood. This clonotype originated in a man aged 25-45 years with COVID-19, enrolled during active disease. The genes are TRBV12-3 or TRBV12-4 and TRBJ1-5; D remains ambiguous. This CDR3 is CASSLGSQPQHF. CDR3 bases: TGTGCCAGCAGTTTGGGGAGTCAGCCCCAGCATTTT.